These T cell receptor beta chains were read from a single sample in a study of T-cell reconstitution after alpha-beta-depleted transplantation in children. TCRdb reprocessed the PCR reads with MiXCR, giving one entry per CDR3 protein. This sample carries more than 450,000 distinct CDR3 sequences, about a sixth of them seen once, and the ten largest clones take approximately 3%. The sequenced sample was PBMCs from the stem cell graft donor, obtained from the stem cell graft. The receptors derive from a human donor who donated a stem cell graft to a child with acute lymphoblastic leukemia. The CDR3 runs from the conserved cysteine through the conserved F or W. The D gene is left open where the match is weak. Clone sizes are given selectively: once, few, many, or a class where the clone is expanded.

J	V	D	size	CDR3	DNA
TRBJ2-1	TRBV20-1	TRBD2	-	CSASPGTSAYNEQFF	TGCAGTGCTAGCCCCGGGACTAGCGCCTACAATGAGCAGTTCTTC
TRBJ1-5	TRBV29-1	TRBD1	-	CSVDGRDRQTQPQHF	TGCAGCGTTGATGGCCGGGACAGGCAAACACAGCCCCAGCATTTT
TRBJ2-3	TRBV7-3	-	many	CASSSLSADTQYF	TGTGCCAGCAGCTCCCTTAGCGCAGATACGCAGTATTTT
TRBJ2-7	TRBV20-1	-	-	CSARGGAYEQYF	TGCAGTGCTAGAGGGGGCGCTTACGAGCAGTACTTC
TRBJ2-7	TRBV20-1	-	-	CSASWQGGGEQYF	TGCAGTGCTAGCTGGCAGGGGGGAGGTGAGCAGTACTTC
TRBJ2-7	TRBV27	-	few	CASSPRGVSYEQYF	TGTGCCAGTAGCCCCCGGGGAGTTTCGTACGAGCAGTACTTC
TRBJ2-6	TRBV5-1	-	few	CASSLRQTSGANVLTF	TGCGCCAGCAGCTTACGACAGACCTCTGGGGCCAACGTCCTGACTTTC
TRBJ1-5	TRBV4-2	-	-	CASSQQNSGDPYYQPQHF	TGTGCCAGCAGCCAACAAAATAGCGGGGACCCCTATTATCAGCCCCAGCATTTT
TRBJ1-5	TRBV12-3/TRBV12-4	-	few	CASSTLGVSNQPQHF	TGTGCCAGCAGTACCCTTGGGGTAAGTAATCAGCCCCAGCATTTT
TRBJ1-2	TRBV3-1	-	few	CASSQVLLSYGYTF	TGTGCCAGCAGCCAAGTATTACTGAGCTATGGCTACACCTTC
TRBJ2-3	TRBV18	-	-	CASSPTVPDTQYF	TGTGCCAGCTCACCGACGGTCCCCGATACGCAGTATTTT
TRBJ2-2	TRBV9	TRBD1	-	CASSAAGTENTGELFF	TGTGCCAGCAGCGCCGCCGGGACAGAGAACACCGGGGAGCTGTTTTTT
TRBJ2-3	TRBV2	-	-	CASSSHRPDTQYF	TGTGCCAGCAGTTCCCATCGACCAGATACGCAGTATTTT
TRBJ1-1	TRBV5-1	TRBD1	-	CASSRTGANTEAFF	TGCGCCAGCAGCCGGACAGGCGCGAACACTGAAGCTTTCTTT
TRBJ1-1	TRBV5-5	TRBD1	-	CASSLEDRAYTEAFF	TGTGCCAGCAGCTTGGAGGACAGGGCTTACACTGAAGCTTTCTTT
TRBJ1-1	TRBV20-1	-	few	CSASQGYTEAFF	TGCAGTGCTAGTCAAGGGTACACTGAAGCTTTCTTT
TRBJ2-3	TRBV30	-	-	CAWSVTGTQYF	TGTGCCTGGAGTGTCACCGGTACGCAGTATTTT
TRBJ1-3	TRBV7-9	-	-	CASSSRRTDSGNTIYF	TGTGCCAGCAGCTCACGACGAACAGATTCTGGAAACACCATATATTTT
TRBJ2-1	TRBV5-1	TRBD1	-	CATQTGTGVLNEQFF	TGCGCCACCCAAACCGGGACAGGGGTCCTCAATGAGCAGTTCTTC
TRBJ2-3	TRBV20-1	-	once	CSARDPCGVWRFTDTQYF	TGCAGTGCTAGGGATCCCTGCGGGGTTTGGCGGTTCACAGATACGCAGTATTTT
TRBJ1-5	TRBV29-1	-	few	CSVGTHSNQPQHF	TGCAGCGTTGGTACACATAGCAATCAGCCCCAGCATTTT
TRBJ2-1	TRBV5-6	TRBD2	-	CASSLGLASRFF	TGTGCCAGCAGCTTGGGACTAGCATCTCGGTTCTTC
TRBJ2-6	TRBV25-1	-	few	CASSGGGQDLPSGANVLTF	TGTGCCAGCAGTGGGGGGGGACAGGATTTACCCTCTGGGGCCAACGTCCTGACTTTC
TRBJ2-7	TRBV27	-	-	CASSMRGVYEQYF	TGTGCCAGCAGTATGAGAGGGGTCTACGAGCAGTACTTC
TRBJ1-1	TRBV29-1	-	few	CSATGGAAEAFF	TGCAGCGCGACGGGGGGGGCGGCTGAAGCTTTCTTT
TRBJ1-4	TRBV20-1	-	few	CSARLRDFEGEKLFF	TGCAGTGCTCGCCTCCGGGACTTCGAAGGTGAAAAACTGTTTTTT
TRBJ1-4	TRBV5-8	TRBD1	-	CASSLNTGGGEKLFF	TGTGCCAGCAGCTTGAATACAGGGGGTGGAGAAAAACTGTTTTTT
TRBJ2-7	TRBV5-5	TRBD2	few	CASSPPAGGYEQYF	TGTGCCAGCAGCCCACCGGCGGGAGGGTACGAGCAGTACTTC
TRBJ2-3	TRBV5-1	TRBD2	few	CASSGLAGGPSGTDTQYF	TGCGCCAGCTCGGGACTAGCGGGAGGGCCATCAGGCACAGATACGCAGTATTTT
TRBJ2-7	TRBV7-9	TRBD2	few	CASSTLAGGPDEQYF	TGTGCCAGCAGCACCTTAGCGGGAGGGCCCGACGAGCAGTACTTC
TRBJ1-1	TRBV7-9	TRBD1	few	CASSYRGLLAFF	TGTGCCAGCAGTTACAGGGGCTTATTAGCTTTCTTT
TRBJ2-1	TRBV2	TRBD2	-	CASRTTSRYEQFF	TGTGCCAGCAGAACGACTAGCCGCTATGAGCAGTTCTTC
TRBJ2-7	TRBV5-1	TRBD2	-	CASSRTSGRDVYEQYF	TGCGCCAGCAGCAGGACTAGCGGGAGGGACGTCTACGAGCAGTACTTC
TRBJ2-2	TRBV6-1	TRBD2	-	CASQGLAGGTGELFF	TGTGCCAGCCAGGGACTAGCGGGAGGTACCGGGGAGCTGTTTTTT
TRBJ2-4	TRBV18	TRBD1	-	CASSQGAAENIQYF	TGTGCCAGCTCGCAGGGGGCCGCGGAAAACATTCAGTACTTC
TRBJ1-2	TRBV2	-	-	CASSDRGGTPSGGYTF	TGTGCCAGCAGTGACAGGGGCGGCACTCCTTCGGGCGGCTACACCTTC
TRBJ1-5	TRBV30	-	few	CAWSWGVGQPQHF	TGTGCCTGGAGCTGGGGCGTGGGTCAGCCCCAGCATTTT
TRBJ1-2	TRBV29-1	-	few	CSVDSGFGYGYTF	TGCAGCGTTGACTCGGGGTTTGGCTATGGCTACACCTTC
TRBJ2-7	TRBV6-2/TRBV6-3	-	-	CASNEGSYEQYF	TGTGCCAGCAACGAAGGCTCCTACGAGCAGTACTTC
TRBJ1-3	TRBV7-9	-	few	CASSHQGIEGF	TGTGCCAGCAGCCACCAGGGGATTGAAGGTTTT
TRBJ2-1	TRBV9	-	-	CASSPGVARGDEQFF	TGTGCCAGCAGCCCCGGAGTGGCTCGAGGCGATGAGCAGTTCTTC
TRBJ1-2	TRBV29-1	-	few	CSVEGAGLGYTF	TGCAGCGTTGAGGGGGCAGGGCTTGGCTACACCTTC
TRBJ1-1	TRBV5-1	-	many	CASSHAQGDTEAFF	TGCGCCAGCAGCCATGCACAGGGTGACACTGAAGCTTTCTTT
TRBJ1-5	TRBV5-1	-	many	CASSLGTASNQPQHF	TGCGCCAGCAGCTTGGGGACAGCTAGCAATCAGCCCCAGCATTTT
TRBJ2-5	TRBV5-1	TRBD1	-	CASRTGAEETQYF	TGCGCCAGTCGTACAGGGGCTGAAGAGACCCAGTACTTC
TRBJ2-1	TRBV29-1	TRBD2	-	CSVGGSGASSYNEQFF	TGCAGCGTGGGGGGTAGCGGGGCGAGCTCCTACAATGAGCAGTTCTTC
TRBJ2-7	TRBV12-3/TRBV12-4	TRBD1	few	CASSYRGRNEQYF	TGTGCCAGCAGTTACAGGGGGAGAAACGAGCAGTACTTC
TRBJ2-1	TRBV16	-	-	CASNPGAGGPYNEQFF	TGTGCCAGCAACCCCGGAGCGGGTGGACCTTACAATGAGCAGTTCTTC
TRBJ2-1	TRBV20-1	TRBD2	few	CSARDTSGYNEQFF	TGCAGTGCTAGAGATACTAGCGGTTACAATGAGCAGTTCTTC
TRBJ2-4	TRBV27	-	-	CASSPASVRNIQYF	TGTGCCAGCAGCCCCGCTAGCGTTCGAAACATTCAGTACTTC
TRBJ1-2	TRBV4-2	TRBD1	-	CASSPALDRGKDGYTF	TGTGCCAGCAGCCCTGCACTCGACAGGGGAAAGGATGGCTACACCTTC
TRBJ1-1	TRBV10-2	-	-	CASSNRGQRGNTEAFF	TGCGCCAGCAGTAACCGGGGCCAGAGGGGGAACACTGAAGCTTTCTTT
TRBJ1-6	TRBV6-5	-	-	CASSYDSNYNSPLHF	TGTGCCAGCAGTTACGACAGCAACTATAATTCACCCCTCCACTTT
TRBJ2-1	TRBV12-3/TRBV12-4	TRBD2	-	CASSSAAGEWDSYNEQFF	TGTGCCAGCAGTTCAGCAGCGGGAGAGTGGGACTCCTACAATGAGCAGTTCTTC
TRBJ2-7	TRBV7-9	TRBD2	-	CASSPTDSGRYEQYF	TGTGCCAGCAGCCCGACCGATAGCGGGAGGTACGAGCAGTACTTC